This T cell receptor (beta chain) was recovered during a study of blood T cell repertoires in COVID-19. Overall study context: In each case, the material was cDNA or gDNA derived from T cells, B-cell-depleted T cells, or PBMCs.

As originally analysed: By means of reference gene primer amplification, nucleated cell counts were estimated. TCRdb keeps only in-frame clones here, not all; method: immunoSEQ multiplex PCR. That table furnishes V, J and clone size, whereas the DNA furnished D and trimming. This table has approximately 100,000 clones, roughly 69% appearing once. This CDR3 region has 12 residues. J lost 12 bases, V lost 6 bases, and 7 bases had no gene match. CDR1 is MDHEN and CDR2 is SYDVKM in the germline V gene. The genes are TRBV28 and TRBJ2-1; 8 nucleotides agree with TRBD2. This TCR was recovered from a man older than 75 with acute or convalescent COVID-19. Sequencing input: peripheral blood. In DNA form, the CDR3 reads TGTGCCAGCAGCCCAAGCGGGGGAGGGCAGTTCTTC. This codes for CASSPSGGGQFF.